This T cell receptor (beta chain) derives from a study of cytotoxic CD8 clonotypes in ibrutinib-treated CLL. The protocol was immunoSEQ multiplex PCR, while the TCRdb copy is restricted to in-frame clones and leaves out a portion. In the table there are some 300,000 clones, around four fifths of which are singletons. Germline V lookup: CDR1 KGHSH, CDR2 LQKENI. CDR3 size: 13 residues. The V end lost 1 base, the J end lost 9 bases, and 10 bases lay between the germline ends. The V gene is TRBV18, the J gene TRBJ2-1, with unresolved D. The sequencing used PBMCs, collected before ibrutinib treatment. The sequence was collected from a human donor with chronic lymphocytic leukemia. DNA of the CDR3: TGTGCCAGCTCACCACTACAGAGCATTGAGCAGTTCTTC. Amino acid sequence: CASSPLQSIEQFF.